One and the same sample provided the 7 T cell receptor beta chains below, sequenced in a study of cytotoxic CD8 clonotypes in ibrutinib-treated CLL. Sequencing was performed with immunoSEQ multiplex PCR; in TCRdb, only in-frame clones are kept and a portion is missing. This repertoire shows approximately 100,000 clones, 70% to 80% found once; its top ten account for 25% to 35%. This sample comprised PBMCs, obtained after 12 months of ibrutinib treatment. The source of these receptors is a human donor with chronic lymphocytic leukemia.

The chain carries TRBV28 and TRBJ1-1; tentative D call: TRBD1 (5 bases). Germline V gene lookup returns CDR1 MDHEN and CDR2 SYDVKM. This CDR3 region has 13 residues. V was cut by 4 bases and J by 10 bases, with 16 bases left in between. This CDR3 reads CASSSSSQARAFF. The CDR3, as DNA: TGTGCCAGCAGTTCGTCCTCACAGGCTAGAGCTTTCTTT.

The rearrangement uses TRBV25-1 and TRBJ1-6; 7 positions agree with TRBD1. The CDR3 has 12 residues. V lost 9 bases to trimming and J lost 10 bases; unmatched junction nucleotides: 6. Looked up from germline, CDR1 is MGHDK and CDR2 is SYGVNS. CDR3: CARPRQGSPLHF. In DNA form, the CDR3 reads TGTGCCAGACCTCGACAGGGATCACCCCTCCACTTT.

This clone has just a few counts. This chain uses TRBV11-3 with TRBJ2-5; D is perhaps TRBD2 (6 bases). With 1 base removed from V and 5 bases from J, the gap between germline ends came to 14 bases. The CDR3 is 15 amino acids. CDR1 is SGHNT and CDR2 is YENEEA in the germline V gene. The CDR3 DNA follows: TGTGCCAGCAGCTTAGGCGGGACCACTGAGGAGACCCAGTACTTC. Residues: CASSLGGTTEETQYF. The full variable domain, with the rest looked up from reference TRBV11-3 and TRBJ2-5, is EAGVVQSPRYKIIEKKQPVAFWCNPISGHNTLYWYLQNLGQGPELLIRYENEEAVDDSQLPKDRFSAERLKGVDSTLKIQPAELGDSAVYLCASSLGGTTEETQYFGPGTRLLVL.

This rearrangement joins TRBV19 to TRBJ1-2; D perhaps matches TRBD1 (5 bases). The germline gives CDR1 LNHDA, CDR2 SQIVND (reference sequence). V shed 11 bases and J shed 3 bases, with 10 bases lying between them. This CDR3 is built from 11 residues. CDR3 in amino acids: CAGTTDYGYTF. DNA for the CDR3: TGTGCCGGAACGACAGACTATGGCTACACCTTC. Full variable domain (missing parts from reference TRBV19 and TRBJ1-2): DGGITQSPKYLFRKEGQNVTLSCEQNLNHDAMYWYRQDPGQGLRLIYYSQIVNDFQKGDIAEGYSVSREKKESFPLTVTSAQKNPTAFYLCAGTTDYGYTFGSGTRLTVV.

V usage is TRBV5-8 and J usage is TRBJ1-5; 9 bases map to TRBD1. With V trimmed by 5 bases and J by 0 bases, 9 bases remained unmatched. The CDR3 is 17 residues long. Germline V CDR1 and CDR2: SGHTS, YDEGEE. DNA of the CDR3: TGTGCCAGCAGTTCCGGGACAGGGACGAATAGCAATCAGCCCCAGCATTTT. This translates into CASSSGTGTNSNQPQHF. Combining the CDR3 with reference TRBV5-8 and TRBJ1-5 gives the whole variable domain EAGVTQSPTHLIKTRGQQATLRCSPISGHTSVYWYQQALGLGLQFLLWYDEGEERNRGNFPPRFSGRQFPNYSSELNVNALELEDSALYLCASSSGTGTNSNQPQHFGDGTRLSIL.

V usage is TRBV28 and J usage is TRBJ2-5, with 11 bases lining up with TRBD2. The V gene end was trimmed by 1 base and the J gene end by 5 bases; junction bases not matched to a gene: 6. This CDR3 has 16 amino acids. The germline gives CDR1 MDHEN, CDR2 SYDVKM. The CDR3 region has the DNA TGTGCCAGCAGTTTATCCGCTAGCGGGGGGAGGGAGACCCAGTACTTC. It specifies CASSLSASGGRETQYF. The full variable domain, rest sourced from reference TRBV28 and TRBJ2-5, is DVKVTQSSRYLVKRTGEKVFLECVQDMDHENMFWYRQDPGLGLRLIYFSYDVKMKEKGDIPEGYSVSREKKERFSLILESASTNQTSMYLCASSLSASGGRETQYFGPGTRLLVL.

V usage is TRBV5-1 and J usage is TRBJ2-3; 9 bases are shared with TRBD2. The CDR3 loop spans 15 amino acids. V trimming: 0 bases; J trimming: 6 bases; junction bases outside the gene matches: 5. Germline V lookup: CDR1 SGHRS, CDR2 YFSETQ. The CDR3 DNA sequence: TGCGCCAGCAGCTTGGAAGCTAGCGGGGCTGATACGCAGTATTTT. Protein: CASSLEASGADTQYF. The full variable domain, in which reference TRBV5-1 and TRBJ2-3 provide the parts outside the CDR3, is KAGVTQTPRYLIKTRGQQVTLSCSPISGHRSVSWYQQTPGQGLQFLFEYFSETQRNKGNFPGRFSGRQFSNSRSEMNVSTLELGDSALYLCASSLEASGADTQYFGPGTRLTVL.